This T cell receptor (beta chain) emerged from a study of response to subunit inactivated influenza vaccine. The study's findings and limits: With each seasonal influenza vaccination, the authors suggested, few new T cells are recruited.

This clonotype was detected a few times. Its antigen is unknown. Germline V lookup: CDR1 MNHNS, CDR2 SASEGT. Trimming pared 6 bases from V and 7 bases from J, leaving 9 bases between. CDR3 length: 12 residues. TCRdb reanalysed the RT-PCR reads using MiXCR and keeps one entry per CDR3 protein. The repertoire holds roughly 670,000 distinct CDR3 sequences, with 14% as singletons. Sequenced material: PBMCs from blood, taken 14 days before vaccination. This receptor was taken from a man aged 50 or older who received an inactivated influenza vaccine. The chain combines TRBV6-1 with TRBJ1-4; unclear D gene. The CDR3 protein is CASSADGEKLFF. CDR3 coding DNA: TGTGCCAGCAGCGCGGACGGTGAAAAACTGTTTTTT.